One and the same sample provided the 7 T cell receptor beta chains below, sequenced in a study of monozygotic twins with inflammatory bowel disease. One entry per CDR3 protein, without DNA, is what TCRdb gives after re-calling the 5' RACE reads. The sample's table shows 150,000 to 200,000 distinct CDR3 sequences. Input material: blood. The receptors shown here come from a human donor with ulcerative colitis or Crohn's disease, or a healthy co-twin of an affected twin (not recorded which).

The rearrangement joins TRBV29-1 to TRBJ1-1. The CDR3 is 11 residues long. Germline-derived CDR1 and CDR2 are SQVTM and ANQGSEA. CDR3: CSVSRSTEAFF.

The chain couples TRBV5-1 to TRBJ2-2; TCRdb lists TRBD1, though no DNA is available to test this call. The CDR3 totals 12 residues. CDR1 and CDR2 from the germline V gene are SGHRS and YFSETQ. CDR3 sequence: CASTGGGGELFF.

This chain connects TRBV5-1 to TRBJ2-7; the D gene TCRdb calls, TRBD2, cannot be checked with no DNA. This CDR3 has 17 amino acids. Germline CDR1 and CDR2: SGHRS and YFSETQ. CDR3 protein: CASSRGLAALSSDEQYF.

This sequence joins TRBV4-3 and TRBJ2-1; TCRdb's assignment of TRBD2 cannot be checked, as there is no DNA. CDR1 and CDR2 (germline): LGHNA, YSLEER. The CDR3 is 16 residues long. The CDR3 sequence: CASSLNPRTIGNEQFF.

J is TRBJ2-7 and V is TRBV18. The germline V gene has CDR1 KGHSH and CDR2 LQKENI. The length of the CDR3 is 14 residues. CDR3 residues: CASSPNQGSYEQYF. The full variable domain, with the rest looked up from reference TRBV18 and TRBJ2-7, is NAGVMQNPRHLVRRRGQEARLRCSPMKGHSHVYWYRQLPEEGLKFMVYLQKENIIDESGMPKERFSAEFPKEGPSILRIQQVVRGDSAAYFCASSPNQGSYEQYFGPGTRLTVT.

The CDR3 sequence: CSARWAYGGTYNEQFF. This chain uses TRBV20-1 with TRBJ2-1; the D gene TCRdb calls, TRBD2, cannot be checked with no DNA. CDR1 and CDR2 from the germline V gene are DFQATT and SNEGSKA (reference sequence). This CDR3 is built from 16 residues.

The chain's CDR3 is CASRAGTANEKLFF. This rearrangement joins TRBV7-9 to TRBJ1-4; the D call from TCRdb, TRBD1, cannot be confirmed without DNA. Germline assignment: CDR1 SEHNR and CDR2 FQNEAQ (reference sequence). This CDR3 comprises 14 residues.